Included here is one T cell receptor beta chain sequence, with context. Its matching antigen is unknown. This CDR3 spans 12 amino acids. The germline V and J ends were trimmed by 4 bases and 10 bases, with 8 bases remaining between them. Germline V gene data show CDR1 as ENHRY and CDR2 as SYGVKD. Each CDR3 protein is one row after TCRdb ran MiXCR on the RACE reads. This table has 75,000 to 100,000 distinct CDR3 sequences, around 12% appearing once. The sample is drawn from a study of human T cells and chemical hapten exposure. Study at large: DPC at 2% was the sensitizing agent, placed on around 2 cm by around 2 cm of upper inner arm skin. Slight volume differences across pooled libraries mainly accounted for varying per-sample TCR yields.

The study's findings and limits: Sensitization with DPC brought no change to TCRs above 1 in 1000 in frequency.

Sample time point: patch test 1, 2 weeks after DPC sensitization. Treatment noted: therapeutic diphenylcyclopropenone sensitization with weekly scalp DPC. Someone pulled total RNA out of unfractionated whole blood. The clonotype originates from a woman aged 40-49 years with alopecia areata. Some clones in this sample may be carry-over from other donors' samples. This specimen was whole blood, taken in connection with sensitization to the hapten diphenylcyclopropenone (DPC). This chain joins TRBV10-3 and TRBJ1-6; TRBD1 might be the D (5 bases). The CDR3 reads CAISGGESPLHF. The CDR3 nucleotides are TGTGCCATCAGTGGGGGGGAGTCACCCCTCCACTTT.